This T cell receptor beta chain was documented in a study of T-cell memory formation after mild COVID-19. Study as a whole: TCR clusters were largely donor specific. Findings of the study overall: CD4+ contracting clones were mainly CM and EM; CD8+ ones, EMRA.

TCRdb re-called the 5' RACE reads through MiXCR, storing one row per CDR3 protein. Here the sample spans about 560,000 distinct CDR3 sequences, about a fifth being singletons. Remarks on this clonotype: Its antigen remains unknown.

The CDR3 length is 14 residues. With 1 base removed from V and 5 bases from J, the gap between germline ends came to 12 bases. The germline CDR1 and CDR2 sequences are SEHNR and FQNEAQ (reference sequence). The chain has TRBV7-9 and TRBJ2-7, with D uncertain. The sequenced sample was PBMCs or a T cell subset sorted from them (not recorded which). This TCR came from an adult woman who had mild COVID-19 (a few samples of this study predate the infection). Cell type and time point are not known. CDR3 coding DNA: TGTGCCAGCAGCTTAGTAGGACCAGGAGACGAGCAGTACTTC. Translating it yields CASSLVGPGDEQYF. Filled out from reference TRBV7-9 and TRBJ2-7, the complete variable domain reads DTGVSQNPRHKITKRGQNVTFRCDPISEHNRLYWYRQTLGQGPEFLTYFQNEAQLEKSRLLSDRFSAERPKGSFSTLEIQRTEQGDSAMYLCASSLVGPGDEQYFGPGTRLTVT.